This T cell receptor beta chain came from a study of cytomegalovirus exposure and HLA in healthy donors. Study outcomes and limitations: In a later analysis, DRB1 alleles had the most associated TCRs; HLA-C alleles the fewest.

A note on this clone: Its target is unknown.

PCR involved 60 Vbeta and 13 Jbeta primers. Generated by immunoSEQ multiplex PCR, the TCRdb table keeps only in-frame clones and is missing some. The sample contains 140,000 to 150,000 clones, 65% to 85% of which appear only once. CDR3 length equals 13 residues. The germline V gene encodes CDR1 SEHNR and CDR2 FQNEAQ (reference sequence). Trimming removed 2 bases from V and 3 bases from J, with 8 bases in between. This receptor was obtained from a male donor in good health and CMV-seronegative. The material sequenced was PBMCs. The rearrangement uses TRBV7-9 and TRBJ2-7, with D hard to call. This CDR3 is CASSLSQNYEQYF. The CDR3 nucleotides are TGTGCCAGCAGCTTAAGTCAGAACTACGAGCAGTACTTC.